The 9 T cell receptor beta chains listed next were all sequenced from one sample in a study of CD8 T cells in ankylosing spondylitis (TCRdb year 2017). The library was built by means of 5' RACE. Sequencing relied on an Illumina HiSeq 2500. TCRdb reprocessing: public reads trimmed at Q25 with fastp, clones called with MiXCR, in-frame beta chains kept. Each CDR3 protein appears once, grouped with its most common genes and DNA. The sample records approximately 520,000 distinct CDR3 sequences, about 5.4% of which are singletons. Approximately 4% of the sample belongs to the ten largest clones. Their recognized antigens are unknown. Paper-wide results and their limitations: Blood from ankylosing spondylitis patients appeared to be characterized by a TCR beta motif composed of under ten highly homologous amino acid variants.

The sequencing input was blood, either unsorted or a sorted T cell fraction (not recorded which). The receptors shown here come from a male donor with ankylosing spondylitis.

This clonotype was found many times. CDR3 sequence (DNA): TGCGCCAGCAGTCCCGTGCCGGGTTCCGGGGAGCTGTTTTTT. As protein: CASSPVPGSGELFF. The chain has TRBV10-1 and TRBJ2-2, with D hard to call. The CDR3 sequence is 14 residues long. Trimming removed 5 bases from V and 6 bases from J, with 13 bases in between. Germline CDR1 is WNHNN and CDR2 is SYGVQD (reference sequence).

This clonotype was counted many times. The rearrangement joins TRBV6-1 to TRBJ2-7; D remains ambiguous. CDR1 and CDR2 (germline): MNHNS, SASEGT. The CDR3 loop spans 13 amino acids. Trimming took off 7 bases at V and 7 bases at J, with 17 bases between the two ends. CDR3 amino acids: CASTSLIRKEQYF. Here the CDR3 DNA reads TGTGCCAGCACCTCTCTTATTAGAAAGGAGCAGTACTTC.

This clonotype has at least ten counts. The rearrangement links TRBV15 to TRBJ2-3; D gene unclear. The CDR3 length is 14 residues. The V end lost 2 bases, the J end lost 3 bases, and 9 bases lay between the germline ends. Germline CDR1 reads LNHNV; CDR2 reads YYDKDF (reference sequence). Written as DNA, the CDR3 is TGTGCCACCAGCAGACCCGACTCTACAGATACGCAGTATTTT. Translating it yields CATSRPDSTDTQYF.

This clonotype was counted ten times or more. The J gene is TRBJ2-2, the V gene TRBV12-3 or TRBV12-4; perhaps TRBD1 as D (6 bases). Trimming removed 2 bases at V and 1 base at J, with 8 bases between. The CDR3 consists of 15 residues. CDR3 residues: CASSLPTGNTGELFF. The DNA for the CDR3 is TGTGCCAGCAGTTTACCGACAGGGAACACCGGGGAGCTGTTTTTT.

CDR3 region: CSAREARGAGNTIYF. Written as DNA, the CDR3 is TGCAGTGCTAGAGAGGCCAGGGGAGCTGGAAACACCATATATTTT. This chain connects TRBV20-1 to TRBJ1-3, with a tentative D call TRBD1 (6 bases). The CDR3 runs 15 residues. Between the trimmed V and J ends, which lost 0 bases and 2 bases, there was a span of 11 bases. Germline CDR1 reads DFQATT; CDR2 reads SNEGSKA (reference sequence).

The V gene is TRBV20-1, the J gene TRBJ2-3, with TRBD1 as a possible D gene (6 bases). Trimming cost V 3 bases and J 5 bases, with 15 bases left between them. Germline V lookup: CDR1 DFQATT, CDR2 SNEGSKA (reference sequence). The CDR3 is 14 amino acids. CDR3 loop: CSASLRGARDTQYF. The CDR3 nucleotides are TGCAGTGCTAGCCTCAGGGGAGCCAGAGATACGCAGTATTTT.

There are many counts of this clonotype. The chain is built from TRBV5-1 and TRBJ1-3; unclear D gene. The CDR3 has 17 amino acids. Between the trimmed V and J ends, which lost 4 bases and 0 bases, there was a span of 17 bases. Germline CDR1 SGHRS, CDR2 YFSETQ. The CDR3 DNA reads TGCGCCAGCAGCCGTTTCGTAGCGGCTCCCTCTGGAAACACCATATATTTT. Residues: CASSRFVAAPSGNTIYF.

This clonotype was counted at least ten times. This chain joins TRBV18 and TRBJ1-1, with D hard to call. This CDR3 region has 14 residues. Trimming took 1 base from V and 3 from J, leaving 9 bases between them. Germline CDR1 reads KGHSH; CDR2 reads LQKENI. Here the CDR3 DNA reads TGTGCCAGCTCACCACTGAGGTCAGACACTGAAGCTTTCTTT. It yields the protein CASSPLRSDTEAFF.

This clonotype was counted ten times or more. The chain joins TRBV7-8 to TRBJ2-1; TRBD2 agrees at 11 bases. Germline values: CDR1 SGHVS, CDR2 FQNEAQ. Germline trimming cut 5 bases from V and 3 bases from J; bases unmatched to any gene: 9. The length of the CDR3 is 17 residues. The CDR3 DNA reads TGTGCCAGCAGCCTCATGACTAGCGGGGACCTCTACAATGAGCAGTTCTTC. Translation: CASSLMTSGDLYNEQFF.